This T cell receptor beta chain was sequenced in a study of T-cell memory formation after mild COVID-19. Study as a whole: TCR clusters were largely donor specific.

With 0 bases removed from V and 4 bases from J, the gap between germline ends came to 3 bases. The CDR3 runs to 12 residues. In germline, CDR1 is SGHRS, CDR2 YFSETQ. Constant-segment primers served in 5'RACE that generated TCR alpha and TCR beta cDNA libraries bearing sample barcodes and UMIs. Each CDR3 protein gets one entry after TCRdb re-called the 5' RACE reads with MiXCR. The top ten clones hold 9.5% to 15% of a sample with roughly 480,000 distinct CDR3 sequences, around 27% of them seen once. This clonotype was recorded at least ten times. The origin of this receptor is an adult woman who had mild COVID-19 (a few samples of this study predate the infection). Cell type and time point are not known. The sample was PBMCs or a T cell subset sorted from them (not recorded which). This rearrangement joins TRBV5-1 to TRBJ2-3; D is ambiguous. The CDR3 coding sequence is TGCGCCAGCAGCTTGGGGGCAGATACGCAGTATTTT. Its protein is CASSLGADTQYF.